Listed below are T cell receptor beta chains from one sample, sequenced in a study of T cell responses to AZD1222 COVID-19 vaccine. Method: immunoSEQ multiplex PCR; TCRdb's copy keeps in-frame clones and lacks some. This table has 100,000 to 150,000 clones, over 90% appearing once. The specimen comprised peripheral blood, sampled on day 0 of AZD1222 vaccination. These receptors all stem from an adult in good health. The CDR3 runs from the conserved cysteine through the conserved F or W. A D gene is named only where the DNA matches it firmly. Some rows have no size entry. The others give once, few or many, or a class for an expanded clone.

J gene	V gene	D gene	clone size	CDR3 DNA	CDR3 protein
TRBJ1-4	TRBV4-1	-	-	TGCGCCAGCAGCCGTCCTGCCCCTCAGGGTATTAATGAAAAACTGTTTTTT	CASSRPAPQGINEKLFF
TRBJ1-1	TRBV10-3	-	-	TGTGCCATCACCGGGGGGAACACTGAAGCTTTCTTT	CAITGGNTEAFF
TRBJ2-5	TRBV19	-	-	TGTGCCAGTAGTATATCTGGAACTATGGGTGAGACCCAGTACTTC	CASSISGTMGETQYF
TRBJ2-7	TRBV28	-	-	TGTGCCAGCAGTTCACAATTAGGCGGGCCGTCAAATGAGCAGTACTTC	CASSSQLGGPSNEQYF
TRBJ2-7	TRBV30	-	-	TGTGCCTGGAGTGTTGCGGCCTACGAGCAGTACTTC	CAWSVAAYEQYF
TRBJ2-1	TRBV6-6	-	-	TGTGCCAGCAGCCAAATATTAGGGTTCGATGAGCAGTTCTTC	CASSQILGFDEQFF
TRBJ2-7	TRBV7-3	TRBD2	once	TGTGCCAGCAGCTTAAGAGGTCCTAGCGGGGGACACTACGAGCAGTACTTC	CASSLRGPSGGHYEQYF
TRBJ1-4	TRBV6-5	-	once	TGTGCCAGCAGTTACTTGGCAGGCTCGCATGAAAAACTGTTTTTT	CASSYLAGSHEKLFF
TRBJ2-1	TRBV9	TRBD1	-	TGTGCCAGCAGCCTCCTACAGGGGGCAGGGGACAATGAGCAGTTCTTC	CASSLLQGAGDNEQFF
TRBJ2-2	TRBV5-1	TRBD1	-	TGCGCCAGCAGCCTACTGCAAGGACAGGGGAACGCGAACACCGGGGAGCTGTTTTTT	CASSLLQGQGNANTGELFF
TRBJ1-5	TRBV19	TRBD1	-	TGTGCCAGTAGACCCCGGGACAGGGGGCTTCAGCCCCAGCATTTT	CASRPRDRGLQPQHF
TRBJ1-1	TRBV28	TRBD1	-	TGTGCCAGCAGTGCGACTCTAGGGGGCGGTGAAGCTTTCTTT	CASSATLGGGEAFF